Below, 5 T cell receptor beta chains from the same sample are listed, as sequenced in a study of cytomegalovirus exposure and HLA in healthy donors. Produced via immunoSEQ multiplex PCR; TCRdb's table is partial and in-frame only. The sample includes about 170,000 clones, 85% to 90% of them seen just once. Sequenced input: PBMCs. These receptors were obtained from a woman aged 25 to 39 in good health and CMV-seronegative.

This chain connects TRBV18 to TRBJ2-5; no definite D call. The germline CDR1 and CDR2 sequences are KGHSH and LQKENI. Trimming left V 1 base short and J 5 bases short, with 2 bases between. The CDR3 has 11 amino acids. This CDR3 reads CASSPRETQYF. CDR3 coding DNA: TGTGCCAGCTCACCACGGGAGACCCAGTACTTC. Based on the CDR3 plus reference TRBV18 and TRBJ2-5, the full variable domain is NAGVMQNPRHLVRRRGQEARLRCSPMKGHSHVYWYRQLPEEGLKFMVYLQKENIIDESGMPKERFSAEFPKEGPSILRIQQVVRGDSAAYFCASSPRETQYFGPGTRLLVL.

This CDR3 reads CASSVFQGRGNSPLHF. CDR3 DNA sequence: TGTGCCAGCAGCGTTTTTCAGGGCAGGGGAAATTCACCCCTCCACTTT. The chain combines TRBV27 with TRBJ1-6; possibly TRBD1 for D (6 bases). Trimming left V 6 bases short and J 7 bases short, with 19 bases between. Per germline, CDR1 MNHEY and CDR2 SMNVEV (reference sequence). The CDR3 sequence is 16 residues long.

In its sample, this clone was seen once. The chain couples TRBV5-1 to TRBJ2-5; maybe TRBD1 (6 bases). The CDR3 loop spans 15 amino acids. V was pared by 3 bases and J by 3 bases, with 15 bases between. Germline values: CDR1 SGHRS, CDR2 YFSETQ. The CDR3 DNA reads as TGCGCCAGCAGCTCCGGGACACCCCAAAAAGAGACCCAGTACTTC. It encodes CASSSGTPQKETQYF.

V and J are TRBV7-3 and TRBJ2-1, with D maybe TRBD2 (6 bases). Germline loops: CDR1 SGHTA, CDR2 FQGTGA. Trimming cost V 5 bases and J 3 bases, with 11 bases left between them. The CDR3 is made up of 14 amino acids. In DNA, the CDR3 is TGTGCCAGCAGCCCCGGGACTGGCTACAATGAGCAGTTCTTC. Protein product: CASSPGTGYNEQFF.

V is TRBV2 and J is TRBJ2-7; TRBD2 agrees at 8 bases. There are 14 residues in the CDR3. The germline V gene encodes CDR1 SNHLY and CDR2 FYNNEI. The trim removed 1 base at V and 6 bases at J, leaving 5 bases unmatched. The CDR3 region is CASSEGAGAPEQYF. CDR3 DNA: TGTGCCAGCAGTGAAGGAGCGGGGGCCCCCGAGCAGTACTTC.